This passage covers 10 T cell receptor beta chains from one sample sequenced in a study of identical twins. One entry per CDR3 protein, called by TCRdb with MiXCR from the 5' RACE reads. The repertoire has approximately 500,000 distinct CDR3 sequences, 12% to 15% of them found once; the top ten carry more than 0.4%. These data were also filed under a second study, of yellow fever vaccine responses in identical twins.

Sequencing input: CD4+ T cells sorted from blood. These receptor sequences come from a woman aged 18-30 years in good health.

This clonotype was picked up a small number of times. The chain carries TRBV5-1 and TRBJ2-7; 9 bases match TRBD1. The CDR3 totals 14 residues. The germline V gene has CDR1 SGHRS and CDR2 YFSETQ. V trimming: 4 bases; J trimming: 2 bases; junction bases outside the gene matches: 4. The chain's CDR3 is CASSPTGGPYEQYF. Written as DNA, the CDR3 is TGCGCCAGCAGCCCGACAGGGGGTCCCTACGAGCAGTACTTC.

CDR3 DNA: TGCAGTGCCCTCCTACTAGCGGGAATGGGCAATGAGCAGTTCTTC. Translated: CSALLLAGMGNEQFF. V gene TRBV20-1 combines with J gene TRBJ2-1; 10 bases are a match to TRBD2. The CDR3 loop spans 15 amino acids. Germline CDR1 and CDR2: DFQATT and SNEGSKA (reference sequence). V lost 6 bases to trimming and J lost 6 bases; unmatched junction nucleotides: 11.

This chain uses TRBV4-1 with TRBJ2-5, with a possible D match to TRBD2 (5 bases). Germline V lookup: CDR1 MGHRA, CDR2 YSYEKL. The CDR3 consists of 14 residues. Between the trimmed V and J ends, which lost 1 base and 5 bases, there was a span of 11 bases. This CDR3 reads CASSQVTRHETQYF. CDR3 coding DNA: TGCGCCAGCAGCCAAGTAACTAGACACGAGACCCAGTACTTC.

V and J are TRBV20-1 and TRBJ2-1, with a weak D call TRBD2 (6 bases). Germline V gene data show CDR1 as DFQATT and CDR2 as SNEGSKA (reference sequence). V was trimmed by 7 bases and J by 3 bases, leaving 10 bases between them. The CDR3 is 12 amino acids. CDR3 coding DNA: TGCAGTGGTCGGACTAACTACAATGAGCAGTTCTTC. This translates into CSGRTNYNEQFF.

The genes are TRBV27 and TRBJ1-5; tentative D call: TRBD1 (5 bases). Germline CDR1 is MNHEY and CDR2 is SMNVEV (reference sequence). Trimming cost V 6 bases and J 1 base, with 13 bases left between them. The CDR3 consists of 15 residues. In nucleotides, the CDR3 is TGTGCCAGCAGGCAGGGTGGACCCAGCAATCAGCCCCAGCATTTT. Its translation: CASRQGGPSNQPQHF.

This chain connects TRBV29-1 to TRBJ1-2, with D perhaps matching TRBD1 (5 bases). The ends were cut back, 4 bases at V and 0 bases at J, with 12 bases in the middle. The CDR3 covers 14 residues. The germline gives CDR1 SQVTM, CDR2 ANQGSEA. CDR3 loop: CSVGSGGANYGYTF. Written as DNA, the CDR3 is TGCAGCGTTGGATCAGGAGGGGCTAACTATGGCTACACCTTC.

This clonotype has just one count. The chain combines TRBV10-3 with TRBJ2-2, with TRBD2 matching over 13 bases. This CDR3 is 14 amino acids long. The germline V gene has CDR1 ENHRY and CDR2 SYGVKD. The V gene end was trimmed by 6 bases and the J gene end by 6 bases; junction bases not matched to a gene: 1. DNA of the CDR3: TGTGCCATCAGCGGACTAGCGGGGGCCGGGGAGCTGTTTTTT. This encodes CAISGLAGAGELFF.

This clonotype has a handful of counts. V is TRBV14 and J is TRBJ1-2; TRBD1 might be the D (5 bases). CDR1 and CDR2 (germline): SGHDN, FVKESK. Trimming pared 4 bases from V and 0 bases from J, leaving 18 bases between. The CDR3 loop spans 17 amino acids. In DNA form, the CDR3 reads TGTGCCAGCAGCCGAGGCTGGTTTTTGGGGCCTAACTATGGCTACACCTTC. The encoded protein is CASSRGWFLGPNYGYTF.

The CDR3 sequence is CATEAALATNEKLFF. In nucleotides, the CDR3 is TGTGCCACCGAGGCGGCTCTCGCAACTAATGAAAAACTGTTTTTT. This chain uses TRBV15 with TRBJ1-4; no clear D. There are 15 residues in the CDR3. Germline V gene lookup returns CDR1 LNHNV and CDR2 YYDKDF (reference sequence). Trimming pared 8 bases from V and 0 bases from J, leaving 13 bases between.

This chain connects TRBV5-1 to TRBJ2-2; TRBD2 aligns across 7 bases. The CDR3 sequence is 16 residues long. The V gene's germline CDR1 is SGHRS and CDR2 YFSETQ. The J segment lost 2 bases and the V segment lost 0 bases, leaving 4 bases of the junction unmatched. The DNA for the CDR3 is TGCGCCAGCAGCTTGGGCCCTAGCGGAAACACCGGGGAGCTGTTTTTT. Translated: CASSLGPSGNTGELFF.